The entry below describes one T cell receptor beta chain. This sample is part of a study of control samples from healthy donors and cancer patients. Sequenced by immunoSEQ multiplex PCR; TCRdb stores in-frame clones only, minus some. The data show under 90,000 clones, with around 94% seen just once and nearly 6% held by the top ten. The sample comprised blood. This sequence was found in a woman in her fifties or sixties in good health.

CDR3 region: CASSETGVSYSNQPQHF. DNA of the CDR3: TGTGCCAGCAGCGAAACAGGGGTTTCCTATAGCAATCAGCCCCAGCATTTT. V gene TRBV6-1 combines with J gene TRBJ1-5; 7 bases match TRBD1. The CDR3 has 17 residues. The ends lost 6 bases at V and 0 bases at J; junction bases unmatched: 11. Germline CDR1 and CDR2: MNHNS and SASEGT.